This T cell receptor (beta chain) stems from a study of Ad26.COV2.S vaccination and SARS-CoV-2 variants. Study-wide results and caveats: Vaccine recipients surpassed placebo recipients in spike-specific TCR breadth. Spike-specific responses of CD8+ and CD4+ T cells were reported to display substantial breadth after vaccination. Vaccine and placebo recipients had similar non-spike TCR breadth. Assessments of TCR breadth and depth may have underestimated the total T cell responses.

Comments on this clone: Its antigen is as yet unknown.

CDR1 is MRHNA, CDR2 SNTAGT, per germline. This CDR3 has 16 amino acids. Trimming shortened V by 2 bases and J by 0 bases, and 10 bases separated the two germline ends. The data were produced by immunoSEQ multiplex PCR, yet TCRdb's version contains in-frame clones alone and is incomplete. The data show some 350,000 clones, approximately 90% seen once. The sequencing used peripheral blood, collected after recovery from COVID-19. The sequence was obtained from a human donor who had recovered from COVID-19. The chain uses TRBV6-4 and TRBJ2-2; no definite D call. CDR3 nucleotide sequence: TGTGCCAGCAGTGACCGAGGAGAAACGAACACCGGGGAGCTGTTTTTT. Translating gives CASSDRGETNTGELFF.